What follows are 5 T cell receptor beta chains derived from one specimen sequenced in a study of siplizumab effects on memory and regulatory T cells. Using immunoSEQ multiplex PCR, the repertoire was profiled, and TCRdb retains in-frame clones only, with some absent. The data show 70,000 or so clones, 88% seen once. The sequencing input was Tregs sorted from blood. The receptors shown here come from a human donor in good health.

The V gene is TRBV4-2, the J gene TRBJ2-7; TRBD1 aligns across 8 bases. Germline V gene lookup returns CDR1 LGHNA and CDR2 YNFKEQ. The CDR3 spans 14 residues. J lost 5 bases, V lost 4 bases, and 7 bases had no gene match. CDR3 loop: CASSPRDRHHEQYF. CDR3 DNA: TGTGCCAGCAGCCCCCGGGACAGGCACCACGAGCAGTACTTC.

CDR3 loop: CASSEGAGCAYF. The CDR3 DNA follows: TGTGCCAGCAGTGAAGGAGCGGGATGCGCATATTTT. V usage is TRBV6-1 and J usage is TRBJ2-3; the match to TRBD2 covers 7 bases. Trimming cost V 1 base and J 15 bases; bases outside gene matches: 7. This CDR3 has 12 residues. From germline, CDR1 is MNHNS and CDR2 SASEGT.

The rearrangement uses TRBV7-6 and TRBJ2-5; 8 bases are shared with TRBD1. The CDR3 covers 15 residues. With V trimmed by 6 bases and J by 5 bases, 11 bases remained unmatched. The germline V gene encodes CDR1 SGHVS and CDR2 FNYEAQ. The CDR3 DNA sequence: TGTGCCAGCAGGCCTAGGACAGGGATGGGGGAGACCCAGTACTTC. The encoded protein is CASRPRTGMGETQYF.

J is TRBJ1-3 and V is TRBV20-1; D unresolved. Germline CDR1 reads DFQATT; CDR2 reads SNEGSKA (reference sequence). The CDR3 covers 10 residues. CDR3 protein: CAAGGNTIYF. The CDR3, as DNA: TGCGCAGCGGGAGGAAACACCATATATTTT.

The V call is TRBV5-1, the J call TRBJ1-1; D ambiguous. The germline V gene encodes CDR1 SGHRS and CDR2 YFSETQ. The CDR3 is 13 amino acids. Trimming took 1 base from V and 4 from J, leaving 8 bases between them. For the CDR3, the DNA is TGCGCCAGCAGCTTGAACGGGTTCACTGAAGCTTTCTTT. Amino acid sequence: CASSLNGFTEAFF.